This T cell receptor (beta chain) was recorded in a study of blood T cell repertoires in COVID-19. The germline V gene encodes CDR1 SEHNR and CDR2 FQNEAQ (reference sequence). The germline V and J ends were trimmed by 6 bases and 4 bases, with 12 bases remaining between them. This CDR3 is 13 amino acids long. The method was immunoSEQ multiplex PCR; TCRdb's version includes in-frame clones alone and lacks a portion of them. The repertoire consists of 49,000 or so clones, with 70% to 90% occurring once and the leading ten covering approximately 32%. The source is a woman older than 75 with COVID-19, enrolled during active disease. Source material: peripheral blood. The rearrangement joins TRBV7-9 to TRBJ1-2; a possible D gene is TRBD1 (6 bases). CDR3 in amino acids: CASSSRQVYGYTF. The CDR3 region has the DNA TGTGCCAGCAGTTCCAGACAGGTCTATGGCTACACCTTC.